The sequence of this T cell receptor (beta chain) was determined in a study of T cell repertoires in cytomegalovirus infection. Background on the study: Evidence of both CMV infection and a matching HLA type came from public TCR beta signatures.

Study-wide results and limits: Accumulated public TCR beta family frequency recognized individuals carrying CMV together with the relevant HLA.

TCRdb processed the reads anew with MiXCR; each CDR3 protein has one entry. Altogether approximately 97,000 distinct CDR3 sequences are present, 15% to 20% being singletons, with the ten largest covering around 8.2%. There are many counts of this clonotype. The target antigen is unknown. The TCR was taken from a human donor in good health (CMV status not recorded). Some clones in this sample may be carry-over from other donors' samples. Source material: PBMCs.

CDR3 region: CASSLRPLPQPQHF. DNA of the CDR3: TGTGCCAGCAGCTTGAGGCCTCTCCCTCAGCCCCAGCATTTT. V and J are TRBV5-5 and TRBJ1-5; D call uncertain. The ends were cut back, 1 base at V and 6 bases at J, with 11 bases in the middle. This CDR3 is built from 14 residues. Germline values: CDR1 SGHKS, CDR2 YYEKEE (reference sequence).